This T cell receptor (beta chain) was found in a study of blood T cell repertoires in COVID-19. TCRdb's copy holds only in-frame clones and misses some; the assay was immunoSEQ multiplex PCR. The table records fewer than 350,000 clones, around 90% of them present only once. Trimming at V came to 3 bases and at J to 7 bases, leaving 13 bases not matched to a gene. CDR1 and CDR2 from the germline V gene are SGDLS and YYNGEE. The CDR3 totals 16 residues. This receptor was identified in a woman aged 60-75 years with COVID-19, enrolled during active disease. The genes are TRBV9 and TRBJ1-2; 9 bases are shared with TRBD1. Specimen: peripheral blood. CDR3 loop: CASSAGTGTVSGGYTF. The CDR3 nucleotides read TGTGCCAGCAGCGCGGGGACAGGGACGGTTTCGGGTGGCTACACCTTC.